Following are 6 T cell receptor beta chains from one sample sequenced in a study of blood T cell repertoires in COVID-19. TCRdb keeps only in-frame clones here, not all; method: immunoSEQ multiplex PCR. The table has 150,000 or so clones, roughly 85% seen once. Sequencing was carried out using PBMCs or T cells enriched from blood (not recorded which). The receptor source for this set is a woman in her 50s who had recovered from COVID-19.

The rearrangement links TRBV7-2 to TRBJ1-5; 7 positions match TRBD1. The V segment lost 5 bases and the J segment 5 bases; nucleotides outside the gene matches: 6. The CDR3 has 14 residues. Per germline, CDR1 SGHTA and CDR2 FQGNSA. The CDR3 nucleotides are TGTGCCAGCAGCCAAAGGACAGGAGATCAGCCCCAGCATTTT. As protein: CASSQRTGDQPQHF.

This clone turned up a few times. The chain is built from TRBV7-9 and TRBJ2-3; D ambiguous. The V end lost 6 bases, the J end lost 5 bases, and 6 bases lay between the germline ends. The CDR3 contains 11 residues. CDR1 is SEHNR and CDR2 is FQNEAQ in the germline V gene (reference sequence). CDR3 protein: CASRILDTQYF. In nucleotides, the CDR3 is TGTGCCAGCAGAATTCTAGATACGCAGTATTTT.

The rearrangement uses TRBV18 and TRBJ1-5; D is undetermined. CDR3 length: 15 amino acids. Germline values: CDR1 KGHSH, CDR2 LQKENI. V lost 6 bases and J 5 bases, leaving 17 bases between the germline ends. The DNA of the CDR3 is TGTGCCAGCTCCCCGCGGTTGGAGATGGATCAGCCCCAGCATTTT. It is translated as CASSPRLEMDQPQHF.

This rearrangement joins TRBV18 to TRBJ1-4; D is perhaps TRBD1 (5 bases). CDR3 length: 17 amino acids. The germline gives CDR1 KGHSH, CDR2 LQKENI. V lost 5 bases to trimming and J lost 2 bases, with 18 bases between them. CDR3 region: CASSSQGRSGTNEKLFF. CDR3 nucleotides: TGTGCCAGCTCAAGCCAGGGACGAAGCGGGACTAATGAAAAACTGTTTTTT.

The chain employs TRBV19 and TRBJ1-5, with D maybe TRBD1 (6 bases). From germline, CDR1 is LNHDA and CDR2 SQIVND (reference sequence). The CDR3 has 14 amino acids. The V and J ends lost 8 bases and 1 base respectively, with 12 bases between them. CDR3 sequence reads: CASRTVVSNQPQHF. In DNA, the CDR3 is TGTGCCAGTCGGACAGTAGTGAGCAATCAGCCCCAGCATTTT.

The chain recombines TRBV11-1 with TRBJ2-5, with TRBD1 matching over 9 bases. CDR3 length equals 15 residues. Germline-derived CDR1 and CDR2 are SGHAT and FQDESV (reference sequence). V dropped 4 bases and J dropped 4; count of bases not matched to a gene: 7. The CDR3 is CASSSAAGQGETQYF. CDR3 bases: TGTGCCAGCAGCTCCGCCGCGGGACAGGGAGAGACCCAGTACTTC.